This TCR beta chain stems from a study of T cell responses to AZD1222 COVID-19 vaccine. Germline V CDR1 and CDR2: ENHRY, SYGVKD. Germline trimming cut 3 bases from V and 3 bases from J; bases unmatched to any gene: 6. The CDR3 runs to 16 residues. Some clones are missing from TCRdb's copy, which holds only in-frame ones; the method was immunoSEQ multiplex PCR. This sample has about 180,000 clones; over 90% occur once, and the top ten carry 1.9%. The source is an adult who received the AZD1222 COVID-19 vaccine. The sample consisted of peripheral blood, taken 28 days after the second AZD1222 dose. This chain links TRBV10-3 with TRBJ2-5; 11 nucleotides align to TRBD1. The CDR3 spells CAISDSVGQGEETQYF. DNA for the CDR3: TGTGCCATCAGTGATTCTGTGGGACAGGGGGAAGAGACCCAGTACTTC.